These 10 T cell receptor beta chains share one sample of origin, sequenced in a study of T cells in Graves' hyperthyroidism and ophthalmopathy (dated by TCRdb to the late 2010s). Library creation used multiplex PCR. Sequencing took place on an Illumina HiSeq 2000. The TCR beta CDR3 regions were amplified from the RNA transcripts. The TCR CDR3 was subjected to a first round of RT-PCR using the HTBI primer set and the Qiagen OneStep RT-PCR kit. TCRdb ran its own pipeline on the public reads, namely fastp trimming at Q25 and MiXCR clone calling, and kept in-frame beta chains. Rows are combined by CDR3 protein, so each entry shows the most common genes and DNA. The sample records hundreds of thousands of distinct CDR3 sequences, about 14% of which are singletons. The ten largest clones add up to about 3.9% of the sample. The sequenced material came from blood. These receptors all come from a woman in her thirties or forties with Graves' ophthalmopathy.

This clonotype was observed at least ten times. The rearrangement joins TRBV27 to TRBJ2-7; 10 bases align to TRBD1. Trimming took 6 bases from V and 3 from J; bases not matched to a gene: 8. The germline gives CDR1 MNHEY, CDR2 SMNVEV (reference sequence). There are 15 residues in the CDR3. CDR3 nucleotide sequence: TGTGCCAGCAGCCGGACAGGGGGATTCATCTACGAGCAGTACTTC. The encoded protein is CASSRTGGFIYEQYF.

The rearrangement uses TRBV5-1 and TRBJ2-5, with TRBD2 as a possible D gene (8 bases). Trimming shortened V by 6 bases and J by 6 bases, and 21 bases separated the two germline ends. This CDR3 has 15 residues. The germline CDR1 and CDR2 sequences are SGHRS and YFSETQ. CDR3: CASNPREGQRKTQYF. The CDR3 DNA follows: TGCGCCAGCAACCCACGGGAGGGACAGAGGAAGACCCAGTACTTC. Full variable domain (missing parts from reference TRBV5-1 and TRBJ2-5): KAGVTQTPRYLIKTRGQQVTLSCSPISGHRSVSWYQQTPGQGLQFLFEYFSETQRNKGNFPGRFSGRQFSNSRSEMNVSTLELGDSALYLCASNPREGQRKTQYFGPGTRLLVL.

Many counts were recorded for this clonotype. The V and J genes are TRBV6-5 and TRBJ2-7; D remains unclear. V lost 4 bases and J lost 3, with 10 bases in between. The CDR3 loop spans 13 amino acids. CDR1 is MNHEY and CDR2 is SVGAGI in the germline V gene. The CDR3: CASSFGRNYEQYF. CDR3 bases: TGTGCCAGCAGTTTCGGACGGAACTACGAGCAGTACTTC.

In this sample, this clonotype turned up many times. This chain uses TRBV6-1 with TRBJ1-2, with D unclear. Germline V gene lookup returns CDR1 MNHNS and CDR2 SASEGT. Trimming cost V 6 bases and J 5 bases, with 13 bases left between them. CDR3 size: 13 residues. The CDR3 protein is CASSSGREYGYTF. In DNA form, the CDR3 reads TGTGCCAGCAGCTCAGGAAGGGAGTATGGCTACACCTTC.

About this clonotype: One base away lies a much larger clone, so this may be a sequencing read error. Here the CDR3 DNA reads TGTGTCAGCAGCTTGCTCCCCGGACTAGCAGGGGCCAAAAACATTCAGTACTTC. Protein: CVSSLLPGLAGAKNIQYF. This sequence joins TRBV11-2 and TRBJ2-4, with 8 bases aligning to TRBD2. The CDR3 covers 18 residues. CDR1 and CDR2 from the germline V gene are SGHAT and FQNNGV. The full variable domain, in which reference TRBV11-2 and TRBJ2-4 provide the parts outside the CDR3, is EAGVAQSPRYKIIEKRQSVAFWCNPISGHATLYWYQQILGQGPKLLIQFQNNGVVDDSQLPKDRFSAERLKGVDSTLKIQPAKLEDSAVYLCVSSLLPGLAGAKNIQYFGAGTRLSVL.

A few counts support this clonotype. The chain carries TRBV12-3 or TRBV12-4 and TRBJ2-7; 8 nucleotides match TRBD1. V was pared by 4 bases and J by 6 bases, with 8 bases of the junction left unmatched. The CDR3 sequence is 14 residues long. CDR3 DNA: TGTGCCAGCAGTTCTAGAGACAGGGGAGGCGAGCAGTACTTC. Encoded protein: CASSSRDRGGEQYF.

The V gene is TRBV27, the J gene TRBJ1-2; no definite D call. CDR3 length: 12 residues. Germline V gene lookup returns CDR1 MNHEY and CDR2 SMNVEV (reference sequence). V was cut by 5 bases and J by 8 bases, with 12 bases left in between. In DNA form, the CDR3 reads TGTGCCAGCAGTCCGGACTTGGGAGGCTACACCTTC. Its translation is CASSPDLGGYTF.

This clonotype was detected a few times. The chain links TRBV19 to TRBJ1-4; unclear D gene. Trimming pared 3 bases from V and 6 bases from J, leaving 8 bases between. This CDR3 contains 13 residues. Germline V gives CDR1 LNHDA, CDR2 SQIVND (reference sequence). CDR3 nucleotides: TGTGCCAGTAGTATGAGGGCAGATGAAAAACTGTTTTTT. The encoded protein is CASSMRADEKLFF.

This clonotype was observed a handful of times. This chain connects TRBV30 to TRBJ1-2; 7 nucleotides agree with TRBD1. Germline CDR1 and CDR2: GTSNPN and SVGIG (reference sequence). V shed 5 bases and J 5 bases; nucleotides not matched to a gene: 11. CDR3 length equals 14 residues. The CDR3, as DNA: TGTGCCTGGGGCCGGGAGGGGGCTTCGTATGGCTACACCTTC. Amino acids: CAWGREGASYGYTF.

This clonotype occurred many times. The gene calls are TRBV6-2 or TRBV6-3 and TRBJ1-1; no definite D call. The CDR3 length is 14 residues. Germline loops: CDR1 MNHEY, CDR2 SVGEGT. Trimming shortened V by 1 base and J by 5 bases, and 11 bases separated the two germline ends. CDR3 sequence reads: CASSYLTSGTEAFF. CDR3 DNA sequence: TGTGCCAGCAGTTACTTGACCTCGGGGACTGAAGCTTTCTTT.